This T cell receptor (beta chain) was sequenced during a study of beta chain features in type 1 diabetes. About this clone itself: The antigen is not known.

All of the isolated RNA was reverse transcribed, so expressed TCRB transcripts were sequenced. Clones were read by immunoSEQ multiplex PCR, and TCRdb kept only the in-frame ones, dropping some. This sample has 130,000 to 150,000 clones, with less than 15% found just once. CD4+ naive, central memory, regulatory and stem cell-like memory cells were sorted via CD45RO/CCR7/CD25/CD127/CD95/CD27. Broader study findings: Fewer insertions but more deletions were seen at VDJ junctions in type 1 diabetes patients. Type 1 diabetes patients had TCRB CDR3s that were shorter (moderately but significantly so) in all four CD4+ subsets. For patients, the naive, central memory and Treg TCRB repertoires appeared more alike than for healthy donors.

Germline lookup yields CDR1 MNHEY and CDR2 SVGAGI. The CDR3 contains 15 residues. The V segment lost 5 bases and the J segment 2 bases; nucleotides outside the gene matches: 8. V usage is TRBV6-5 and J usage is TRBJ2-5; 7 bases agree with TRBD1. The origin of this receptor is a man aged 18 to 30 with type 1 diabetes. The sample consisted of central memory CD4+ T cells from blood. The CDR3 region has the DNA TGTGCCAGCAGTATGAAGACAGGGCGTCAAGAGACCCAGTACTTC. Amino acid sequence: CASSMKTGRQETQYF.